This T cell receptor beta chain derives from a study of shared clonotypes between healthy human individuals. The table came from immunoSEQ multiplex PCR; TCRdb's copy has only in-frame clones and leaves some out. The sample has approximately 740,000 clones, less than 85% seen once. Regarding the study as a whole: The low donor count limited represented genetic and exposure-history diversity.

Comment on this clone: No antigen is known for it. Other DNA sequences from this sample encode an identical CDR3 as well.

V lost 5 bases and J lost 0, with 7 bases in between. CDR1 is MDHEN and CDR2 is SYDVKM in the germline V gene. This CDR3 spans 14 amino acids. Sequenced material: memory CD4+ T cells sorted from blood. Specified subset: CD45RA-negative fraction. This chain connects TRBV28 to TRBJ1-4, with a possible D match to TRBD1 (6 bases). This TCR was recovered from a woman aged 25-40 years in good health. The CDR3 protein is CASSRTATNEKLFF. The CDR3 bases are TGTGCCAGCAGTCGGACAGCAACTAATGAAAAACTGTTTTTT.